The 11 T cell receptor beta chains presented below share a single source sample, sequenced in a study of blood T cells in healthy people across ages. Primers used in a second PCR of roughly 6 to 12 cycles were a sample-barcoded 5' primer and a J-beta primer mix. TCRdb independently ran MiXCR on the 5' RACE reads; one entry per CDR3 protein. The sample consists of some 900,000 distinct CDR3 sequences, roughly 43% of them appearing once. Sequencing was performed on blood. The receptors here all came from a man aged 30 to 45 in good health.

V is TRBV10-3 and J is TRBJ2-3; 8 bases align to TRBD1. Trimming at V came to 11 bases and at J to 3 bases, leaving 10 bases not matched to a gene. The V gene's germline CDR1 is ENHRY and CDR2 SYGVKD. The CDR3 spans 14 residues. The CDR3 nucleotides are TGTGCCGCCCTCGGACAGGGAAGGACAGATACGCAGTATTTT. Its protein product is CAALGQGRTDTQYF.

The chain combines TRBV29-1 with TRBJ2-5, with 9 bases aligning to TRBD2. The V and J ends lost 5 bases and 0 bases, in that order; junction bases with no gene match: 7. This CDR3 is built from 15 residues. The V gene's germline CDR1 is SQVTM and CDR2 ANQGSEA. The CDR3 is CSVTTAGGYQETQYF. The CDR3 DNA reads TGCAGCGTTACGACGGCGGGGGGGTACCAAGAGACCCAGTACTTC.

CDR3: CASRTAGGDGYTF. Here the CDR3 DNA reads TGTGCCAGCAGGACGGCAGGGGGTGATGGCTACACCTTC. V gene TRBV2 combines with J gene TRBJ1-2; 7 positions match TRBD1. This CDR3 is built from 13 residues. Germline V gives CDR1 SNHLY, CDR2 FYNNEI. The ends lost 6 bases at V and 6 bases at J; junction bases unmatched: 7.

This clonotype showed up just a few times. The chain combines TRBV5-1 with TRBJ1-5; the D is unclear. Per the germline V gene, CDR1 is SGHRS and CDR2 is YFSETQ. With 0 bases removed from V and 5 bases from J, the gap between germline ends came to 9 bases. CDR3 size: 14 residues. The CDR3, as DNA: TGCGCCAGCAGCTTGGACAGCAGAGATCAGCCCCAGCATTTT. Its translation: CASSLDSRDQPQHF.

The V and J genes are TRBV29-1 and TRBJ1-2; maybe TRBD1 (5 bases). Germline V gene data show CDR1 as SQVTM and CDR2 as ANQGSEA. The V and J ends lost 2 bases and 2 bases respectively, with 9 bases between them. The CDR3 spans 13 residues. CDR3 protein: CSVEFPGNYGYTF. The CDR3 region has the DNA TGCAGCGTTGAATTTCCAGGGAACTATGGCTACACCTTC.

This clonotype was seen a few times. J is TRBJ2-4 and V is TRBV7-6; tentatively, D is TRBD1 (6 bases). The DNA end lines up better with TRBJ2-7; the J call may be wrong. Per the germline V gene, CDR1 is SGHVS and CDR2 is FNYEAQ. This CDR3 spans 14 amino acids. The CDR3 DNA reads as TGTGCCAGCAGCTTAACCGGACAGATCTACGAGCAGTACTTC. Its translation: CASSLTGQIYEQYF.

CDR3 sequence reads: CASSFPQAATNEKLFF. Written as DNA, the CDR3 is TGTGCCAGCAGCTTTCCCCAAGCTGCAACTAATGAAAAACTGTTTTTT. The V gene is TRBV7-9, the J gene TRBJ1-4; D is unclear. The CDR3 has 16 amino acids. Trimming cost V 3 bases and J 0 bases, with 11 bases left between them. Germline V gene sequence: CDR1 SEHNR, CDR2 FQNEAQ (reference sequence).

V gene TRBV3-1 combines with J gene TRBJ2-1; possibly TRBD2 for D (5 bases). The CDR3 has 15 amino acids. The V end was cut by 0 bases, the J end by 4 bases, with 10 bases between. CDR1 and CDR2 from the germline V gene are LGHDT and YNNKEL (reference sequence). The CDR3 DNA reads as TGTGCCAGCAGCCAAGATCTTGCGGGTTACAATGAGCAGTTCTTC. It translates to CASSQDLAGYNEQFF.

The chain couples TRBV4-2 to TRBJ2-1, with D tentatively TRBD1 (6 bases). Looked up from germline, CDR1 is LGHNA and CDR2 is YNFKEQ. Trimming cost V 0 bases and J 0 bases, with 12 bases left between them. There are 17 residues in the CDR3. The CDR3 DNA follows: TGTGCCAGCAGCCAAGAATCCAGGGGAACCTCCTACAATGAGCAGTTCTTC. Its protein is CASSQESRGTSYNEQFF.

The rearrangement joins TRBV10-2 to TRBJ1-1; 7 nucleotides line up with TRBD1. The ends lost 6 bases at V and 0 bases at J; junction bases unmatched: 4. The germline V gene has CDR1 WSHSY and CDR2 SAAADI. The CDR3 contains 14 residues. CDR3 in DNA: TGCGCCAGCAGGGCCGGGACAGTGAACACTGAAGCTTTCTTT. It specifies CASRAGTVNTEAFF.

DNA of the CDR3: TGTGCCAGCCAGCGGAACGGCCGCGGCTACACCTTC. This translates into CASQRNGRGYTF. The chain uses TRBV7-2 and TRBJ1-2; unclear D gene. Trimming cost V 8 bases and J 8 bases, with 15 bases left between them. Germline V CDR1 and CDR2: SGHTA, FQGNSA. The CDR3 is 12 amino acids.